This T cell receptor beta chain was captured in a study of blood T cell repertoires in COVID-19. Clones were read by immunoSEQ multiplex PCR, and TCRdb kept only the in-frame ones, dropping some. The sample contains roughly 200,000 clones, about 76% of which appear only once. Trimming removed 4 bases from V and 3 bases from J; junction bases left unmatched: 0. The CDR3 is made up of 13 amino acids. CDR1 and CDR2 (germline): LGHDT, YNNKEL (reference sequence). This chain connects TRBV3-1 (or the pseudogene TRBV3-2) to TRBJ1-1; 9 bases align to TRBD1. Sequencing was carried out using peripheral blood. The sequence derives from a woman aged 40 to 55 with COVID-19, enrolled during active disease. CDR3 region: CASSRQGDTEAFF. The DNA for the CDR3 is TGTGCCAGCAGCCGACAGGGGGACACTGAAGCTTTCTTT.